A selection of T cell receptor beta chains follows, all from one sample in a study of response to subunit inactivated influenza vaccine. TCRdb passed the RT-PCR reads through MiXCR, listing each CDR3 protein once. Among 300,000 to 350,000 distinct CDR3 sequences listed, 21% were seen once. Sample: PBMCs from blood, taken 21 months after vaccination. Receptor source: a man between 50 and 69 years old who received an inactivated influenza vaccine. Both conserved end residues are part of each CDR3. The D gene is left open where the match is weak. Rows give clone size only sometimes, using once, few, many, or a class for an expanded clone.

v_call	j_call	d_call	clone_size	cdr3_nt	cdr3_aa
TRBV28	TRBJ1-2	NA	NA	TGTGCCAGCAGTAGCAGGGTTAGAGCTAACTATGGCTACACCTTC	CASSSRVRANYGYTF
TRBV28	TRBJ2-1	TRBD2	NA	TGTGCCAGCAGTTTAGAGGGACTAGTCTCCAATGAGCAGTTCTTC	CASSLEGLVSNEQFF
TRBV20-1	TRBJ2-5	NA	NA	TGCAGTGCTAGAGGGACAGGACTAAAAGAGACCCAGTACTTC	CSARGTGLKETQYF
TRBV28	TRBJ2-6	NA	NA	TGTGCCATGCTCCACAGGGATGCACTCAACGTCCTGACTTTC	CAMLHRDALNVLTF
TRBV7-2	TRBJ2-1	NA	NA	TGTGCCAGCAGCGGGGGACTGGCCTCCTACAATGAGCAGTTCTTC	CASSGGLASYNEQFF
TRBV12-3/TRBV12-4	TRBJ2-3	TRBD2	NA	TGTGCCAGCAGTCTAGGGACTAGAGCAGATACGCAGTATTTT	CASSLGTRADTQYF
TRBV28	TRBJ2-7	TRBD1	NA	TGTGCCAGCAGAAAGGCGACAGGGGATTCCTACGAGCAGTACTTC	CASRKATGDSYEQYF
TRBV5-1	TRBJ2-3	TRBD1	NA	TGCGCCAGCAGTTCTGGGGACAGGGCCGTTATAGATACGCAGTATTTT	CASSSGDRAVIDTQYF
TRBV4-3	TRBJ2-7	NA	few	TGCGCCAGCAGCCAAGAAGGCAACTACGAGCAGTACTTC	CASSQEGNYEQYF
TRBV20-1	TRBJ2-3	TRBD2	NA	TGCAGTGCCTCAACTAGCGGGGCCCGCACAGATACGCAGTATTTT	CSASTSGARTDTQYF
TRBV5-5	TRBJ2-5	TRBD1	NA	TGTGCCAGCAGCTTGGAGGGGGCTTATCTGGAGACCCAGTACTTC	CASSLEGAYLETQYF
TRBV6-1	TRBJ1-1	TRBD1	NA	TGTGCCAGCAGGAAGACAGGGGTCACTGAAGCTTTCTTT	CASRKTGVTEAFF
TRBV2	TRBJ1-2	NA	few	TGTGCCAGCATGGAGGTACCTAACTATGGCTACACCTTC	CASMEVPNYGYTF
TRBV18	TRBJ1-1	TRBD1	few	TGTGCCAGCTCACCCAACCCCGGACAGGGCAGTACTGAAGCTTTCTTT	CASSPNPGQGSTEAFF
TRBV4-2	TRBJ1-5	TRBD1	few	TGTGCCAGCAGCCAAGACCTGACAGGGTTGAGGAACCAGCATTTT	CASSQDLTGLRNQHF
TRBV7-9	TRBJ2-5	NA	few	TGTGCCAGCAGCTTAGCGCACGAGACCCAGTACTTC	CASSLAHETQYF
TRBV5-1	TRBJ1-6	NA	few	TGCGCCAGCAGCTTGGGCGGCGAACCTCCCCTCCACTTT	CASSLGGEPPLHF
TRBV6-2/TRBV6-3	TRBJ2-1	NA	few	TGTGCCAGCAGTCCTAACAGAGAGCAGTTCTTC	CASSPNREQFF
TRBV21-1	TRBJ1-3	NA	NA	TGTGCCAGCAGCAAAAGGAGTCTCTGGGGAGGAAACACCATATATTTT	CASSKRSLWGGNTIYF
TRBV18	TRBJ1-4	NA	NA	TGTGCCAGCCGTGGGCAGCTTAATGAAAAACTGTTTTTT	CASRGQLNEKLFF
TRBV27	TRBJ2-5	NA	NA	TGTGCCAGCAACGCCTTGGGACCGGGAGAGACCCAGTACTTC	CASNALGPGETQYF
TRBV6-1	TRBJ1-4	NA	many	TGTGCCAGCTCTTCTTTTACAGGGAGGGAAAAACTGTTTTTT	CASSSFTGREKLFF
TRBV12-3/TRBV12-4	TRBJ2-1	NA	NA	TGTGCCAGCACCCGGGACTTCCCTGAGCAGTTCTTC	CASTRDFPEQFF
TRBV7-6	TRBJ1-4	NA	many	TGTGCCAGCAGCCACAGGAATAAACTGTTTTTT	CASSHRNKLFF
TRBV4-1	TRBJ2-1	NA	few	TGCGCCAGCAGCCAAGATCTGGGCGGCGGCTACAATGAGCAGTTCTTC	CASSQDLGGGYNEQFF